This paragraph covers one T cell receptor (beta chain) sequence. The target antigen is unknown. This specimen belongs to a study of post-analysis software for immune sequencing data. This CDR3 region has 16 residues. Germline CDR1 MGHRA, CDR2 YSYEKL. The V and J ends lost 3 bases and 0 bases, in that order; junction bases with no gene match: 8. The library was made from cDNA and included unique molecular identifiers. T cells numbering roughly 1 to 11 million yielded cDNA molecules that totaled roughly 500,000. Each CDR3 protein gets one entry after TCRdb re-called the PCR reads with MiXCR. The sample carries hundreds of thousands of distinct CDR3 sequences, 44% recorded once. Findings of the study overall: Five or six TRBV segments, including TRBV5-6, TRBV5-1 and TRBV20-1, were more frequent in patients than controls.

The source is a girl aged 5-17 years with multiple sclerosis. Source material: blood. This chain uses TRBV4-1 with TRBJ2-7, with 7 bases fitting TRBD2. The DNA for the CDR3 is TGCGCCAGCAGCCAGACTGAGCGGGGCAGCTCCTACGAGCAGTACTTC. It specifies CASSQTERGSSYEQYF.